This TCR beta chain was sequenced during a study of blood T cell repertoires in COVID-19 (dated by TCRdb to about 2020). Regarding the complete study: Samples covering the acute and convalescent phases of COVID-19 were provided by collaborators in the United States, Italy and Spain. The material from the prospective study consisted of cDNA or gDNA derived from T cells, B-cell-depleted T cells, or PBMCs. Deeply sampled blood TCRbeta repertoires from subjects exposed to, actively infected with, or recovered from COVID-19 were included in the dataset. The repertoires were released in a freely available public database intended as a resource for research on the immune response to SARS-CoV-2. The samples were drawn from two sources: the first 160 participants of the ongoing ImmuneRACE study, and 1,000 to 1,500 subjects contributed by 6 global collaborators. Nearly every sample came with metadata listing a de-identified subject ID, COVID-19 status, age in years and sex. Where available, HLA class I and class II types were taken from metadata supplied by the sample provider and were not determined by assay-based typing. What the research found in general, with its limitations: Clinical and demographic metadata were provided uncurated, with the amount varying by source and participant.

The CDR1 and CDR2 encoded by the germline V gene are MNHEY and SVGAGI. Trimming leaves V shorter by 4 bases and J shorter by 3 bases, with the junction holding 2 bases beyond the gene matches. The CDR3 runs 14 residues from the cysteine to the phenylalanine. Kept here is only the CDR3 DNA, which spans 42 bases and is read in frame from base 1. Participants in the prospective study were aged about 18 to 89 years, lived in 20 to 25 United States geographic areas, and enrolled through a virtual design. In the prospective study, cohorts were assigned on the basis of participant-reported clinical history obtained from a screening survey and a study questionnaire. Recovered participants in ImmuneRACE Cohort 3 were defined as having two consecutive negative NP/OP PCR tests, clearance from a healthcare professional, or resolution of symptoms. In the prospective study, whole blood, serum and a nasopharyngeal or oropharyngeal swab were collected from each participant by mobile phlebotomists. Additional blood draws and questionnaires over an approximately 2-month period could optionally be provided by prospective study participants. Prospective study blood samples were shipped either frozen or at room temperature before DNA extraction.

About this clone itself: The antigen it binds to is not known. One base away there is no much larger clone; base qualities are not given.

TCRbeta CDR3 regions were amplified from genomic DNA using the immunoSEQ Assay, a bias-controlled multiplex PCR. Concerning the study's data processing: The number of nucleated cells in each sample was estimated from the amplification of reference gene primers within the assay. To quantify the absolute abundance of each unique TCRbeta CDR3 rearrangement, sequence reads were collapsed and filtered. For each sample, productive Simpson clonality was calculated as the square root of Simpson's diversity index over productive rearrangements. TCRdb took this table from immuneACCESS and kept in-frame rearrangements with V and J called. Such tables lack part of the clones; where checked against another copy, unresolved V genes explain under half of the gap, and the rest is unexplained. V and J calls and clone size are those listed in that table; D and trimming were worked out from the DNA. The sample records more than 250,000 clones, over 75% of which are singletons. The ten largest clonotypes hold 2.2% of the sample.

Sequences were obtained from PBMCs or T cells enriched from blood (not recorded which). The rearranged segments are TRBV6-5 and TRBJ1-4; TRBD1 agrees with 7 junctional bases. The sequence derives from a man in his thirties or forties who had recovered from COVID-19. The DNA is TGTGCCAGCAGTTCCGGGACAGCTAATGAAAAACTGTTTTTT. Translated, it gives CASSSGTANEKLFF.